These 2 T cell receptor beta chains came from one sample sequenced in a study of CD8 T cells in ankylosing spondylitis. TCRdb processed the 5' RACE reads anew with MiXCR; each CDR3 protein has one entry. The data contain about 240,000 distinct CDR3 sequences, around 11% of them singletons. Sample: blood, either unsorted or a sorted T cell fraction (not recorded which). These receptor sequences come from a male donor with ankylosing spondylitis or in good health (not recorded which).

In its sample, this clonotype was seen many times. The CDR3 region is CASSDRVPLTEAFF. DNA of the CDR3: TGTGCCAGCAGTGACAGGGTGCCCCTCACTGAAGCTTTCTTT. The chain has TRBV27 and TRBJ1-1, with 7 bases identical to TRBD1. This CDR3 comprises 14 residues. Trimming removed 5 bases from V and 4 bases from J; junction bases left unmatched: 7. CDR1 and CDR2 from the germline V gene are MNHEY and SMNVEV (reference sequence).

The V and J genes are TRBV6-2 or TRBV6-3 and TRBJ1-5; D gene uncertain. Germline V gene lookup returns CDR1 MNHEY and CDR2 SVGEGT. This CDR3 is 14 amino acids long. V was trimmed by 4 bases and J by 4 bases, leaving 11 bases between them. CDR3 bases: TGTGCCAGCAGTTGGGTGAAAAAAAATCAGCCCCAGCATTTT. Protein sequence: CASSWVKKNQPQHF.